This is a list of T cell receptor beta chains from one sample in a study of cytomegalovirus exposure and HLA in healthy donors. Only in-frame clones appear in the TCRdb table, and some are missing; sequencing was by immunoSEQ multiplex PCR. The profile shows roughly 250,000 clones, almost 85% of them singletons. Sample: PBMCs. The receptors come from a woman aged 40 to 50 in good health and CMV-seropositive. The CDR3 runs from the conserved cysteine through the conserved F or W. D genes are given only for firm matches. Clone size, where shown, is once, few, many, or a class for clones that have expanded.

CASSLAEAGKETQYF	TGCGCCAGCAGCTTGGCCGAGGCAGGGAAAGAGACCCAGTACTTC	-	-	TRBV5-1	TRBJ2-5
CASSSRGSGGPHETQYF	TGTGCCAGCAGCTCCCGGGGCAGCGGGGGACCCCACGAGACCCAGTACTTC	TRBD2	few	TRBV7-9	TRBJ2-5
CASSLQRTASSYEQYF	TGTGCCAGCAGCCTACAGAGGACAGCGAGCTCCTACGAGCAGTACTTC	-	-	TRBV28	TRBJ2-7
CASSGSGNEQFF	TGTGCCAGCAGCGGGAGTGGAAATGAGCAGTTCTTC	-	-	TRBV9	TRBJ2-1
CAWRGQGAVEKLFF	TGTGCCTGGAGGGGACAGGGGGCGGTTGAAAAACTGTTTTTT	TRBD1	-	TRBV30	TRBJ1-4
CASSYEVGVYEQYF	TGTGCCAGCAGTTACGAGGTCGGGGTCTACGAGCAGTACTTC	-	-	TRBV6-6	TRBJ2-7
CAQGTGGQPQHF	TGTGCCCAGGGGACAGGAGGTCAGCCCCAGCATTTT	TRBD1	-	TRBV30	TRBJ1-5
CASSPSGRYTDTQYF	TGTGCCAGCAGTCCCAGCGGGAGGTACACAGATACGCAGTATTTT	TRBD2	-	TRBV28	TRBJ2-3
CASSEYAEDEQYF	TGTGCCAGCAGTGAATACGCTGAGGACGAGCAGTACTTC	-	-	TRBV25-1	TRBJ2-7
CASIRNSPNTEAFF	TGTGCCAGCATCCGAAACAGCCCGAACACTGAAGCTTTCTTT	-	few	TRBV2	TRBJ1-1
CASSFPQRSSEAFF	TGTGCCAGCAGTTTTCCCCAGAGGAGTTCTGAAGCTTTCTTT	-	-	TRBV28	TRBJ1-1
CASSQTGTGTYEQYF	TGTGCCAGCAGCCAAACCGGGACAGGGACCTACGAGCAGTACTTC	TRBD1	-	TRBV2	TRBJ2-7
CAISDRGMWKTNEKLFF	TGTGCCATTTCGGACAGGGGGATGTGGAAAACTAATGAAAAACTGTTTTTT	TRBD1	-	TRBV2	TRBJ1-4
CASSGEVMAEAFF	TGTGCCAGCAGTGGGGAGGTGATGGCTGAAGCTTTCTTT	-	-	TRBV28	TRBJ1-1
CASSLSSRSALGGVLTGELFF	TGTGCCAGCAGTTTATCCTCCCGGTCGGCGTTAGGGGGCGTATTGACAGGGGAGCTGTTTTTT	TRBD1	-	TRBV28	TRBJ2-2
CASSSGYEQYF	TGTGCCAGCAGCTCCGGTTACGAGCAGTACTTC	-	-	TRBV11-2	TRBJ2-7
CASSHTGTGGNEQFF	TGTGCCAGCAGCCATACCGGGACAGGGGGGAATGAGCAGTTCTTC	TRBD1	-	TRBV28	TRBJ2-1
CASSSPGQAPSPLHF	TGTGCCAGCAGTAGTCCGGGACAGGCGCCTTCACCCCTCCACTTT	TRBD1	-	TRBV28	TRBJ1-6
CASSLAPSEDYEQYF	TGTGCCAGCAGCTTAGCACCTAGCGAGGACTACGAGCAGTACTTC	-	-	TRBV7-2	TRBJ2-7
CASSPIVPTGWDTEAFF	TGTGCCAGCAGCCCCATAGTGCCCACGGGGTGGGACACTGAAGCTTTCTTT	-	-	TRBV13	TRBJ1-1
CASSLKVSSYNEQFF	TGTGCCAGCAGCCTTAAGGTATCTAGCTACAATGAGCAGTTCTTC	-	-	TRBV7-6	TRBJ2-1
CASGTGVRGEQYF	TGTGCCAGCGGGACAGGGGTCCGCGGCGAGCAGTACTTC	TRBD1	-	TRBV6-1	TRBJ2-7
CASSETGLIGVGYTF	TGTGCCAGCAGTGAAACGGGCCTAATCGGGGTAGGGTACACCTTC	-	once	TRBV2	TRBJ1-2
CASSPPLPPGTGELFF	TGTGCCAGCTCACCACCTCTTCCCCCGGGGACCGGGGAGCTGTTTTTT	-	-	TRBV18	TRBJ2-2
CASSRRQALYEQYF	TGTGCCAGCAGCAGAAGACAGGCGCTTTACGAGCAGTACTTC	-	-	TRBV21-1	TRBJ2-7
CASSLFSSSGELFF	TGTGCCAGCAGCTTGTTTAGCTCGTCCGGGGAGCTGTTTTTT	-	-	TRBV7-8	TRBJ2-2
CSGLSQETQYF	TGCAGTGGACTTTCCCAGGAGACCCAGTACTTC	-	-	TRBV20-1	TRBJ2-5
CASSSKTSGSLNEQFF	TGCGCCAGCAGCTCTAAAACTAGCGGGAGCCTCAATGAGCAGTTCTTC	TRBD2	-	TRBV5-1	TRBJ2-1
CASSPDVKWGQGRSNYGYTF	TGTGCCAGCTCACCCGACGTGAAGTGGGGACAGGGCAGGTCCAACTATGGCTACACCTTC	TRBD1	-	TRBV18	TRBJ1-2
CASSYGGVMNTEAFF	TGTGCCAGCAGCTATGGTGGAGTTATGAACACTGAAGCTTTCTTT	-	-	TRBV6-6	TRBJ1-1
CASSLAGGISYEQYF	TGTGCCAGCAGCTTAGCGGGCGGGATCTCCTACGAGCAGTACTTC	-	-	TRBV11-3	TRBJ2-7
CASSIGRLGLTGYTF	TGTGCCAGTAGTATCGGGAGACTAGGCTTAACCGGCTACACCTTC	-	-	TRBV19	TRBJ1-2
CASSWGTSGGYEQYF	TGTGCCAGCAGCTGGGGGACTAGCGGAGGCTACGAGCAGTACTTC	TRBD2	-	TRBV7-8	TRBJ2-7
CASSQGPTSRTTDTQYF	TGCGCCAGCAGCCAAGGTCCGACTAGCAGAACCACAGATACGCAGTATTTT	TRBD2	-	TRBV4-3	TRBJ2-3
CASSPYQETQYF	TGTGCCAGCTCACCCTACCAAGAGACCCAGTACTTC	-	once	TRBV18	TRBJ2-5
CASSPGTGGGRDQPQHF	TGTGCCAGCAGTCCCGGGACAGGGGGCGGGAGGGATCAGCCCCAGCATTTT	TRBD1	-	TRBV28	TRBJ1-5
CASSGSELSNEKLFF	TGTGCCAGTAGTGGGAGTGAACTATCTAATGAAAAACTGTTTTTT	-	-	TRBV19	TRBJ1-4
CASRQGTGDGNTEAFF	TGTGCCAGCAGACAAGGGACAGGGGACGGCAACACTGAAGCTTTCTTT	TRBD1	once	TRBV5-4	TRBJ1-1
CASSATAGEGDNSPLHF	TGTGCCAGTAGCGCTACGGCTGGGGAGGGTGATAATTCACCCCTCCACTTT	-	-	TRBV19	TRBJ1-6
CSATGGLWYGYTF	TGCAGCGCAACAGGGGGCTTATGGTATGGCTACACCTTC	TRBD1	-	TRBV29-1	TRBJ1-2
CASSRLTGDKYEQYF	TGTGCCAGCAGCCGGCTAACAGGGGATAAGTACGAGCAGTACTTC	TRBD1	-	TRBV11-1	TRBJ2-7
CASSLEQGRSSYNEQFF	TGTGCCAGCAGCTTGGAGCAGGGGCGGAGCTCCTACAATGAGCAGTTCTTC	-	-	TRBV5-4	TRBJ2-1
CASKSGRGEREQYF	TGTGCCAGCAAATCCGGGCGGGGGGAAAGGGAGCAGTACTTC	TRBD2	-	TRBV7-2	TRBJ2-7
CASSPGLVGPYEQYF	TGTGCCAGCAGCCCGGGACTAGTTGGACCCTACGAGCAGTACTTC	TRBD2	-	TRBV7-6	TRBJ2-7
CASSSTTRSYNEQFF	TGTGCCAGCAGTTCGACAACTCGATCTTACAATGAGCAGTTCTTC	-	few	TRBV27	TRBJ2-1
CASSARLAGGLGYEQYF	TGTGCCAGCAGTGCCCGACTAGCGGGAGGGCTAGGATACGAGCAGTACTTC	TRBD2	-	TRBV25-1	TRBJ2-7
CASSYIGLAGYEQYF	TGTGCCAGCAGTTACATCGGGCTAGCGGGGTACGAGCAGTACTTC	TRBD2	-	TRBV6-5	TRBJ2-7